These 4 T cell receptor beta chains originate from one sample sequenced in a study of identical twins. One entry per CDR3 protein results from TCRdb running MiXCR on the 5' RACE reads. The sample carries roughly 490,000 distinct CDR3 sequences, roughly 13% recorded once. These same data were also listed under a study on yellow fever vaccine responses in identical twins.

Sequencing was performed on CD4+ T cells sorted from blood. The receptors derive from a woman aged 18 to 35 in good health.

This clonotype showed up many times. The chain carries TRBV5-5 and TRBJ2-5; D not certain. The germline V gene has CDR1 SGHKS and CDR2 YYEKEE (reference sequence). The CDR3 totals 17 residues. V was shortened by 4 bases and J by 7 bases, with 26 bases between the two germline ends. CDR3 bases: TGTGCCAGCAGCCCAACAAGGGCCCCTCCCCCCAATGGGACCCAGTACTTC. Protein sequence: CASSPTRAPPPNGTQYF. Full variable domain (outside the CDR3, taken from reference TRBV5-5 and TRBJ2-5): DAGVTQSPTHLIKTRGQQVTLRCSPISGHKSVSWYQQVLGQGPQFIFQYYEKEERGRGNFPDRFSARQFPNYSSELNVNALLLGDSALYLCASSPTRAPPPNGTQYFGPGTRLLVL.

This clonotype was counted at least ten times. The chain has TRBV7-9 and TRBJ2-3; unclear D gene. Trimming cost V 6 bases and J 0 bases, with 4 bases left between them. Germline assignment: CDR1 SEHNR and CDR2 FQNEAQ (reference sequence). The CDR3 loop spans 12 amino acids. CDR3 sequence reads: CASRDSTDTQYF. The CDR3 nucleotides are TGTGCCAGCAGGGACAGCACAGATACGCAGTATTTT. Full variable domain (rest looked up from reference TRBV7-9 and TRBJ2-3): DTGVSQNPRHKITKRGQNVTFRCDPISEHNRLYWYRQTLGQGPEFLTYFQNEAQLEKSRLLSDRFSAERPKGSFSTLEIQRTEQGDSAMYLCASRDSTDTQYFGPGTRLTVL.

The chain is built from TRBV7-8 and TRBJ2-1; 7 bases are a match to TRBD2. The CDR3 runs 18 residues. Germline loops: CDR1 SGHVS, CDR2 FQNEAQ. The junction had 11 bases not matched to a gene; V was cut back by 2 bases and J by 1 base. The CDR3, as DNA: TGTGCCAGCAGCTTACAATTACTAGCGTTGGGGTCCTACAATGAGCAGTTCTTC. Encoded protein: CASSLQLLALGSYNEQFF.

This clonotype was seen only a few times. The J gene is TRBJ2-7, the V gene TRBV12-3 or TRBV12-4; no firm D call. V lost 3 bases and J 7 bases, leaving 10 bases between the germline ends. The CDR3 runs to 12 residues. CDR3 bases: TGTGCCAGCAGTTTCAAGGTCGGGGAGCAGTACTTC. Translating it yields CASSFKVGEQYF.